These 20 T cell receptor beta chains were sequenced from one sample in a study of Ad26.COV2.S vaccination and SARS-CoV-2 variants. Treatment specified: roughly 19 received Ad26.COV2.S at low or high dose, single or two shots; 5 received placebo; per-sample allocation not given. On day 63 after the first injection, vaccine and placebo recipients gave samples. Generated by immunoSEQ multiplex PCR, the TCRdb table keeps only in-frame clones and is missing some. The sample lists hundreds of thousands of clones; 75% to 95% were seen once. Sequenced here: peripheral blood, sampled in a trial of Ad26.COV2.S vaccine versus placebo. The receptor set was obtained from a person between 18 and 65 years old who received the Ad26.COV2.S COVID-19 vaccine or a placebo.

This clone was observed a handful of times. The chain uses TRBV12-3 or TRBV12-4 and TRBJ2-2; D ambiguous. V was pared by 6 bases and J by 4 bases, with 9 bases between. The CDR3 totals 13 residues. CDR3 DNA sequence: TGTGCCAGCAGCAACCTAGGCACCGGGGAGCTGTTTTTT. This translates into CASSNLGTGELFF.

V is TRBV30 and J is TRBJ2-3, with TRBD2 as a possible D gene (6 bases). With 4 bases removed from V and 1 base from J, the gap between germline ends came to 12 bases. Germline-derived CDR1 and CDR2 are GTSNPN and SVGIG (reference sequence). The CDR3 extends over 14 amino acids. CDR3 residues: CAWTMSGGTDTQYF. The CDR3 nucleotides read TGTGCCTGGACCATGTCGGGGGGCACAGATACGCAGTATTTT.

The chain joins TRBV7-6 to TRBJ2-7; 8 bases map to TRBD1. The trim removed 5 bases at V and 6 bases at J, leaving 6 bases unmatched. Germline loops: CDR1 SGHVS, CDR2 FNYEAQ. CDR3 length: 13 amino acids. For the CDR3, the DNA is TGTGCCAGCAGCCCGTCGACAGGGGTCGAGCAGTACTTC. It specifies CASSPSTGVEQYF. The entire variable domain, with the rest obtained from reference TRBV7-6 and TRBJ2-7, is as follows: GAGVSQSPRYKVTKRGQDVALRCDPISGHVSLYWYRQALGQGPEFLTYFNYEAQQDKSGLPNDRFSAERPEGSISTLTIQRTEQRDSAMYRCASSPSTGVEQYFGPGTRLTVT.

This sequence joins TRBV7-2 and TRBJ1-4; D not certain. The V end was cut by 3 bases, the J end by 5 bases, with 10 bases between. Per germline, CDR1 SGHTA and CDR2 FQGNSA. This CDR3 has 14 amino acids. CDR3 in DNA: TGTGCCAGCAGCTTTGACCGCCTAAATGAAAAACTGTTTTTT. Amino acid sequence: CASSFDRLNEKLFF. Together with reference TRBV7-2 and TRBJ1-4, the CDR3 gives the full variable domain: GAGVSQSPSNKVTEKGKDVELRCDPISGHTALYWYRQSLGQGLEFLIYFQGNSAPDKSGLPSDRFSAERTGGSVSTLTIQRTQQEDSAVYLCASSFDRLNEKLFFGSGTQLSVL.

The chain links TRBV29-1 to TRBJ2-5, with 10 bases fitting TRBD2. In germline, CDR1 is SQVTM, CDR2 ANQGSEA. The CDR3 totals 15 residues. The ends lost 6 bases at V and 4 bases at J; junction bases unmatched: 11. The CDR3 coding sequence is TGCAGCGTGTCGTTTCTAGCGGGAGACGGAGAGACCCAGTACTTC. Translating gives CSVSFLAGDGETQYF.

This chain joins TRBV10-3 and TRBJ2-7; unclear D gene. The ends were cut back, 2 bases at V and 6 bases at J, with 11 bases in the middle. CDR3 size: 13 residues. Germline loops: CDR1 ENHRY, CDR2 SYGVKD. CDR3 loop: CAISEKLLIEQYF. DNA for the CDR3: TGTGCCATCAGTGAGAAACTCTTAATCGAGCAGTACTTC.

This chain connects TRBV27 to TRBJ2-5; 8 bases line up with TRBD1. The germline V gene encodes CDR1 MNHEY and CDR2 SMNVEV (reference sequence). V trimming: 5 bases; J trimming: 1 base; junction bases outside the gene matches: 9. There are 16 residues in the CDR3. CDR3: CASSPLAGGIQETQYF. The CDR3 region has the DNA TGTGCCAGCAGTCCACTTGCAGGGGGCATCCAAGAGACCCAGTACTTC.

This rearrangement joins TRBV7-2 to TRBJ2-7; 8 positions match TRBD1. The ends lost 5 bases at V and 5 bases at J; junction bases unmatched: 11. Germline lookup yields CDR1 SGHTA and CDR2 FQGNSA. This CDR3 is built from 15 residues. CDR3: CASSTRTGLGDEQYF. CDR3 coding DNA: TGTGCCAGCAGCACGAGGACAGGGTTAGGCGACGAGCAGTACTTC.

J is TRBJ1-1 and V is TRBV6-5; unclear D gene. V lost 2 bases, J lost 8 bases, and 18 bases lay in between. Germline V gene sequence: CDR1 MNHEY, CDR2 SVGAGI. The CDR3 totals 15 residues. CDR3 in amino acids: CASSYNHNLNSEAFF. The CDR3 nucleotides read TGTGCCAGCAGTTACAATCACAATCTCAACAGCGAAGCTTTCTTT.

This chain joins TRBV30 and TRBJ1-1; TRBD1 might be the D (6 bases). This CDR3 region has 11 residues. Per the germline V gene, CDR1 is GTSNPN and CDR2 is SVGIG (reference sequence). The V end lost 8 bases, the J end lost 6 bases, and 13 bases lay between the germline ends. CDR3 DNA: TGTGCCGGCAACAGGGCCTCTGAAGCTTTCTTT. Amino acid sequence: CAGNRASEAFF.

The chain is built from TRBV5-1 and TRBJ2-5; no clear D. The CDR3 consists of 14 residues. Germline V gene lookup returns CDR1 SGHRS and CDR2 YFSETQ. V was clipped by 0 bases and J by 5 bases, with 11 bases between them. Here the CDR3 DNA reads TGCGCCAGCAGCTTGGATGGCAAACTTGAGACCCAGTACTTC. Encoded protein: CASSLDGKLETQYF.

The chain uses TRBV19 and TRBJ2-1; 7 bases are shared with TRBD2. Germline CDR1 LNHDA, CDR2 SQIVND (reference sequence). The junction had 7 bases not matched to a gene; V was cut back by 1 base and J by 4 bases. The CDR3 runs to 16 residues. Written as DNA, the CDR3 is TGTGCCAGTAGTATAGGGGAGGGAGGGTCATACAATGAGCAGTTCTTC. Its protein is CASSIGEGGSYNEQFF. Looking up the rest from reference TRBV19 and TRBJ2-1 gives the full variable domain: DGGITQSPKYLFRKEGQNVTLSCEQNLNHDAMYWYRQDPGQGLRLIYYSQIVNDFQKGDIAEGYSVSREKKESFPLTVTSAQKNPTAFYLCASSIGEGGSYNEQFFGPGTRLTVL.

CDR3 DNA: TGTGCCAGCAGCGCCAGCGGGGCTGGCTACGAGCAGTACTTC. Translation: CASSASGAGYEQYF. The V gene is TRBV5-4, the J gene TRBJ2-7, with 7 bases that match TRBD2. V trimming: 4 bases; J trimming: 3 bases; junction bases outside the gene matches: 7. Germline V lookup: CDR1 SGHNT, CDR2 YYREEE (reference sequence). The CDR3 spans 14 residues.

The rearrangement uses TRBV28 and TRBJ1-5; D uncertain. From germline, CDR1 is MDHEN and CDR2 SYDVKM. Trimming removed 1 base from V and 3 bases from J, with 4 bases in between. This CDR3 comprises 13 residues. For the CDR3, the DNA is TGTGCCAGCAGTTTATCCATCAATCAGCCCCAGCATTTT. This codes for CASSLSINQPQHF.

The chain joins TRBV12-3 or TRBV12-4 to TRBJ1-4, with D unclear. V shed 5 bases and J shed 5 bases, with 9 bases lying between them. The CDR3 runs 13 residues. CDR3 DNA: TGTGCCAGCAGTGAACAGCCAAATGAAAAACTGTTTTTT. It yields the protein CASSEQPNEKLFF.

The J gene is TRBJ2-7, the V gene TRBV20-1, with TRBD1 matching 9 bases. This CDR3 has 16 amino acids. The ends lost 3 bases at V and 5 bases at J; junction bases unmatched: 14. In germline, CDR1 is DFQATT, CDR2 SNEGSKA (reference sequence). CDR3 sequence (DNA): TGCAGTGCTAGTCGCCGCGACGGGACAGGGTTGCACGAGCAGTACTTC. Protein: CSASRRDGTGLHEQYF.

The chain joins TRBV4-3 to TRBJ2-1, with 7 bases fitting TRBD2. Trimming took 2 bases from V and 9 from J; bases not matched to a gene: 7. This CDR3 has 14 residues. CDR1 is LGHNA and CDR2 is YSLEER in the germline V gene. DNA for the CDR3: TGCGCCAGCAGCCAAATAAGGGAGGGTCTTGAGCAGTTCTTC. This translates into CASSQIREGLEQFF.

This chain links TRBV6-5 with TRBJ1-2; D remains unclear. Germline CDR1 and CDR2: MNHEY and SVGAGI. V lost 6 bases and J lost 3, with 11 bases in between. The length of the CDR3 is 13 residues. CDR3 sequence reads: CASSRLRDYGYTF. The DNA for the CDR3 is TGTGCCAGCAGCCGACTTCGGGACTATGGCTACACCTTC.

In its sample, this clone was seen once. The chain links TRBV10-3 to TRBJ2-5; 8 bases fit TRBD1. Germline assignment: CDR1 ENHRY and CDR2 SYGVKD. CDR3 length equals 14 residues. V was clipped by 5 bases and J by 4 bases; unmatched bases: 6. The CDR3 nucleotides are TGTGCCATCAGTATGGACAGGGACAGAGAGACCCAGTACTTC. Amino acids: CAISMDRDRETQYF.

The chain employs TRBV15 and TRBJ1-6; D not certain. From germline, CDR1 is LNHNV and CDR2 YYDKDF (reference sequence). The CDR3 is 16 residues long. V was shortened by 4 bases and J by 6 bases, with 16 bases between the two germline ends. Written as DNA, the CDR3 is TGTGCCACCAGCATCAGACCACGCGCGGGTAATTCACCCCTCCACTTT. This gives the protein CATSIRPRAGNSPLHF.